A single sample is the source of the 4 T cell receptor beta chains below, sequenced in a study of blood T cell repertoires in COVID-19 (TCRdb year 2020). The library was produced with the immunoSEQ multiplex PCR assay. In TCRdb, the immuneACCESS table is reduced to in-frame sequences with V and J assigned. These tables do not hold every clone; where another copy was compared, an unresolved V gene accounts for under half, and the others remain unexplained. The sample contains some 300,000 clones, approximately 86% of them found a single time. The ten largest clones take up 2% to 3% of the sample. The sequencing sample was made of peripheral blood. The source of these receptors is a man aged 18 to 30 with active or convalescent COVID-19.

At least ten counts were recorded for this clone. The chain is built from TRBV21-1 and TRBJ1-6; TRBD1, as called in the table, went unchecked against the DNA. TRBV21-1 constitutes a pseudogene. The CDR3 contains 12 residues. The CDR3 sequence is CASSKQGSPLHF. In DNA form, the CDR3 reads TGTGCCAGCAGCAAACAGGGTTCACCCCTCCACTTT.

This clone occurred a few times. The V call is TRBV7-2, the J call TRBJ1-1; D unclear. Germline values: CDR1 SGHTA, CDR2 FQGNSA. This CDR3 region has 13 residues. Trimming removed 1 base at V and 10 bases at J, with 13 bases between. The DNA for the CDR3 is TGTGCCAGCAGCTTAGATCAGCTAGCAGGAGCTTTCTTT. Translated, it gives CASSLDQLAGAFF. The whole variable domain, remainder taken from reference TRBV7-2 and TRBJ1-1, is GAGVSQSPSNKVTEKGKDVELRCDPISGHTALYWYRQSLGQGLEFLIYFQGNSAPDKSGLPSDRFSAERTGGSVSTLTIQRTQQEDSAVYLCASSLDQLAGAFFGQGTRLTVV.

V and J are TRBV9 and TRBJ2-1, with TRBD2 identical over 7 bases. CDR3 size: 16 residues. Trimming cost V 3 bases and J 8 bases; bases outside gene matches: 14. Looked up from germline, CDR1 is SGDLS and CDR2 is YYNGEE. The CDR3, as DNA: TGTGCCAGCAGCGCCCCTGGGCGGGAGAGGATCCATGAGCAGTTCTTC. Its translation is CASSAPGRERIHEQFF. Complete variable domain (other parts from reference TRBV9 and TRBJ2-1): DSGVTQTPKHLITATGQRVTLRCSPRSGDLSVYWYQQSLDQGLQFLIQYYNGEERAKGNILERFSAQQFPDLHSELNLSSLELGDSALYFCASSAPGRERIHEQFFGPGTRLTVL.

The chain recombines TRBV7-3 with TRBJ2-3; 11 positions match TRBD2. The CDR3 has 16 amino acids. After removal of 3 bases from V and 0 bases from J, the junction contained 2 bases not matched to a gene. Germline-derived CDR1 and CDR2 are SGHTA and FQGTGA. CDR3 loop: CASSLGLAVSTDTQYF. The CDR3 DNA reads as TGTGCCAGCAGCTTGGGACTAGCGGTTAGCACAGATACGCAGTATTTT.